The 26 T cell receptor beta chains below all came from one sample that was sequenced in a study of blood T cell repertoires in COVID-19. Data came from immunoSEQ multiplex PCR; TCRdb stores just in-frame clones and leaves some out. The sample holds some 100,000 clones; about 84% are singletons and the top ten take roughly 4.4%. The sequenced material came from peripheral blood. These receptors all come from a man aged 60 to 69 with acute or convalescent COVID-19.

The CDR3 bases are TGTGCCAGCTCCCCCGGTTTGCGGACCGGGGAGCTGTTTTTT. Translating it yields CASSPGLRTGELFF. This chain joins TRBV6-5 and TRBJ2-2; no clear D gene. Germline CDR1 is MNHEY and CDR2 is SVGAGI. V was pared by 8 bases and J by 5 bases, with 15 bases between. The CDR3 runs 14 residues.

CDR3 nucleotides: TGCGCCAGCAGCCGATATCATGCCGGGACAGGGCCCTACAATGAGCAGTTCTTC. Protein sequence: CASSRYHAGTGPYNEQFF. The rearrangement joins TRBV4-1 to TRBJ2-1; 9 positions match TRBD1. Germline V CDR1 and CDR2: MGHRA, YSYEKL. V lost 4 bases, J lost 2 bases, and 12 bases stayed unmatched. There are 18 residues in the CDR3.

The chain carries TRBV10-2 and TRBJ2-3; 11 bases match TRBD2. The V and J ends lost 9 bases and 1 base, in that order; junction bases with no gene match: 6. In germline, CDR1 is WSHSY, CDR2 SAAADI. CDR3 length: 15 amino acids. CDR3 sequence reads: CASRKTSGGTDTQYF. For the CDR3, the DNA is TGCGCCAGTAGAAAGACTAGCGGGGGCACAGATACGCAGTATTTT.

The rearrangement joins TRBV11-3 to TRBJ1-1; 9 positions agree with TRBD1. Unmatched junction bases numbered 6, after V lost 4 bases and J lost 6 bases. The CDR3 runs to 14 residues. Germline V CDR1 and CDR2: SGHNT, YENEEA. This CDR3 reads CASSSDRGYPEAFF. CDR3 sequence (DNA): TGTGCCAGCAGCTCAGACAGGGGGTACCCTGAAGCTTTCTTT.

V gene TRBV7-9 combines with J gene TRBJ1-1; 7 nucleotides align to TRBD1. With V trimmed by 6 bases and J by 2 bases, 15 bases remained unmatched. This CDR3 spans 17 amino acids. The germline gives CDR1 SEHNR, CDR2 FQNEAQ (reference sequence). CDR3 nucleotide sequence: TGTGCCAGCAGTTACGACAGGGCAAGGACCCCTAACACTGAAGCTTTCTTT. Translated, it gives CASSYDRARTPNTEAFF.

This chain connects TRBV11-3 to TRBJ2-5; TRBD1 matches 10 bases. This CDR3 has 17 amino acids. The germline V gene encodes CDR1 SGHNT and CDR2 YENEEA. V lost 2 bases and J lost 2; bases outside the gene matches: 8. The CDR3 sequence: CASSLTEWDRGQETQYF. The DNA of the CDR3 is TGTGCCAGCAGCTTAACCGAATGGGACAGGGGACAAGAGACCCAGTACTTC.

This clone was seen only once. The V call is TRBV11-2, the J call TRBJ1-4; TRBD1 is a possible D gene (5 bases). The CDR3 totals 16 residues. The ends were cut back, 0 bases at V and 6 bases at J, with 14 bases in the middle. Germline V gene lookup returns CDR1 SGHAT and CDR2 FQNNGV. The DNA of the CDR3 is TGTGCCAGCAGCTTAGACGGTGCGGGGGGTTATGAAAAACTGTTTTTT. It yields the protein CASSLDGAGGYEKLFF.

This clone has just one count. The chain combines TRBV18 with TRBJ2-5, with D possibly TRBD1 on 5 matching bases. Trimming cost V 3 bases and J 1 base, with 6 bases left between them. The germline V gene encodes CDR1 KGHSH and CDR2 LQKENI. The CDR3 sequence is 13 residues long. The DNA of the CDR3 is TGTGCCAGCTCACCGACAGTCCAAGAGACCCAGTACTTC. It yields the protein CASSPTVQETQYF.

The chain carries TRBV19 and TRBJ2-5; D is perhaps TRBD2 (5 bases). Germline values: CDR1 LNHDA, CDR2 SQIVND (reference sequence). Trimming removed 1 base from V and 4 bases from J, with 13 bases in between. The CDR3 covers 15 residues. DNA of the CDR3: TGTGCCAGTAGTATAGGTCTCGGTGCGGGAGAGACCCAGTACTTC. Amino acids: CASSIGLGAGETQYF.

The J gene is TRBJ1-4, the V gene TRBV18, with D perhaps TRBD1 (5 bases). V lost 6 bases and J lost 7, with 15 bases in between. The germline V gene encodes CDR1 KGHSH and CDR2 LQKENI. This CDR3 is built from 14 residues. The CDR3, as DNA: TGTGCCAGCTCGGCCCAGGGTCATGGTGAAAAACTGTTTTTT. It encodes CASSAQGHGEKLFF.

The rearrangement joins TRBV28 to TRBJ2-1; D remains unclear. Trimming left V 3 bases short and J 0 bases short, with 9 bases between. Germline loops: CDR1 MDHEN, CDR2 SYDVKM. This CDR3 comprises 15 residues. The CDR3 loop is CASSFPKSSYNEQFF. In nucleotides, the CDR3 is TGTGCCAGCAGTTTTCCCAAGAGCTCCTACAATGAGCAGTTCTTC.

This chain uses TRBV6-1 with TRBJ1-3; 7 nucleotides align to TRBD1. The CDR3 sequence is 16 residues long. V lost 3 bases, J lost 0 bases, and 5 bases stayed unmatched. Per the germline V gene, CDR1 is MNHNS and CDR2 is SASEGT. This chain's CDR3 is CASSDPAGGSGNTIYF. As DNA, the CDR3 is TGTGCCAGCAGTGATCCTGCAGGGGGCTCTGGAAACACCATATATTTT.

V gene TRBV19 combines with J gene TRBJ2-7; D perhaps matches TRBD2 (6 bases). The V gene lost 5 bases and the J gene lost 3 bases, with 14 bases spanning the gap. Germline V gene sequence: CDR1 LNHDA, CDR2 SQIVND (reference sequence). CDR3 length equals 14 residues. DNA of the CDR3: TGTGCCAGTAGTTCAGCTAGCGAGGGCTACGAGCAGTACTTC. Amino acid sequence: CASSSASEGYEQYF.

The V and J genes are TRBV19 and TRBJ1-5, with TRBD1 as a possible D gene (6 bases). Germline V lookup: CDR1 LNHDA, CDR2 SQIVND (reference sequence). V lost 2 bases and J lost 0, with 17 bases in between. This CDR3 is built from 18 residues. The DNA of the CDR3 is TGTGCCAGTAGTATAACGATAACAGGGTCTCATAGCAATCAGCCCCAGCATTTT. Translated, it gives CASSITITGSHSNQPQHF.

The genes are TRBV18 and TRBJ2-7, with D perhaps TRBD1 (5 bases). Germline values: CDR1 KGHSH, CDR2 LQKENI. V was pared by 0 bases and J by 5 bases, with 14 bases between. This CDR3 region has 15 residues. The DNA of the CDR3 is TGTGCCAGCTCACCACCGCAGGGTGGTCGCAACGAGCAGTACTTC. It yields the protein CASSPPQGGRNEQYF.

The chain has TRBV6-2 or TRBV6-3 and TRBJ1-6, with D perhaps TRBD1 (5 bases). This CDR3 has 19 residues. V dropped 0 bases and J dropped 0 bases, with 15 bases sitting between them. CDR1 is MNHEY and CDR2 is SVGEGT in the germline V gene. CDR3 sequence: CASSYSRGDRSSYNSPLHF. Written as DNA, the CDR3 is TGTGCCAGCAGTTACTCTCGCGGGGACCGGAGCTCCTATAATTCACCCCTCCACTTT.

This clone has only one observation. The chain couples TRBV13 to TRBJ2-7; 8 bases fit TRBD2. The CDR3 runs to 17 residues. CDR1 and CDR2 (germline): PRHDT, FYEKMQ (reference sequence). V lost 7 bases and J lost 4; bases outside the gene matches: 18. Here the CDR3 reads CASTPGGALAEIYEQYF. In nucleotides, the CDR3 is TGTGCCAGCACCCCCGGGGGGGCACTAGCGGAGATTTACGAGCAGTACTTC.

The gene calls are TRBV11-3 and TRBJ2-7; no reliable D call. Deletions cut 3 bases from V and 3 bases from J, with 6 bases between. The CDR3 sequence is 12 residues long. CDR1 and CDR2 from the germline V gene are SGHNT and YENEEA. The DNA of the CDR3 is TGTGCCAGCAGCTTTTCCGTCTACGAGCAGTACTTC. The encoded protein is CASSFSVYEQYF.

V usage is TRBV7-2 and J usage is TRBJ2-2; 9 nucleotides align to TRBD2. The CDR3 has 14 amino acids. The junction had 1 base not matched to a gene; V was cut back by 0 bases and J by 8 bases. Germline loops: CDR1 SGHTA, CDR2 FQGNSA. The CDR3 loop reads CASSLALAGGELFF. CDR3 coding DNA: TGTGCCAGCAGCTTAGCGCTAGCGGGAGGGGAGCTGTTTTTT.

This sequence joins TRBV19 and TRBJ1-1; weak D call: TRBD1 (6 bases). The CDR3 has 15 amino acids. The V end was cut by 9 bases, the J end by 6 bases, with 23 bases between. Germline V gene lookup returns CDR1 LNHDA and CDR2 SQIVND (reference sequence). Written as DNA, the CDR3 is TGTGCCAGCAAAACTATGGGGGCGGGTTCATCTGAAGCTTTCTTT. Its translation: CASKTMGAGSSEAFF. Filled out from reference TRBV19 and TRBJ1-1, the complete variable domain reads DGGITQSPKYLFRKEGQNVTLSCEQNLNHDAMYWYRQDPGQGLRLIYYSQIVNDFQKGDIAEGYSVSREKKESFPLTVTSAQKNPTAFYLCASKTMGAGSSEAFFGQGTRLTVV.

This chain uses TRBV9 with TRBJ1-6, with 9 bases lining up with TRBD1. This CDR3 comprises 17 residues. Germline assignment: CDR1 SGDLS and CDR2 YYNGEE. J lost 7 bases, V lost 3 bases, and 11 bases had no gene match. CDR3 sequence: CASSEQGARSFNSPLHF. In nucleotides, the CDR3 is TGTGCCAGCAGCGAACAGGGGGCAAGAAGTTTCAATTCACCCCTCCACTTT. The entire variable domain, with the rest obtained from reference TRBV9 and TRBJ1-6, is as follows: DSGVTQTPKHLITATGQRVTLRCSPRSGDLSVYWYQQSLDQGLQFLIQYYNGEERAKGNILERFSAQQFPDLHSELNLSSLELGDSALYFCASSEQGARSFNSPLHFGNGTRLTVT.

This chain's CDR3 is CASSFLGGGDTEAFF. The CDR3 coding sequence is TGTGCCAGCAGTTTCCTGGGAGGGGGGGACACTGAAGCTTTCTTT. The chain has TRBV6-5 and TRBJ1-1, with D possibly matching TRBD1 (6 bases). Trimming took 4 bases from V and 3 from J, leaving 15 bases between them. The CDR3 is made up of 15 amino acids. The germline V gene has CDR1 MNHEY and CDR2 SVGAGI.

The gene calls are TRBV6-2 or TRBV6-3 and TRBJ2-7, with D perhaps matching TRBD1 (5 bases). V was clipped by 4 bases and J by 0 bases, with 13 bases between them. The length of the CDR3 is 15 residues. CDR1 and CDR2 from the germline V gene are MNHEY and SVGEGT. CDR3 region: CASSSPLTASYEQYF. For the CDR3, the DNA is TGTGCCAGCAGTTCCCCCCTGACAGCCTCCTACGAGCAGTACTTC.

The chain carries TRBV5-5 and TRBJ2-7; TRBD1 might be the D (5 bases). The V gene's germline CDR1 is SGHKS and CDR2 YYEKEE (reference sequence). The CDR3 consists of 13 residues. Trimming took off 4 bases at V and 2 bases at J, with 10 bases between the two ends. CDR3 residues: CASSRVRAYEQYF. CDR3 bases: TGTGCCAGCAGCCGTGTCAGGGCCTACGAGCAGTACTTC.

V and J are TRBV27 and TRBJ2-7; 12 nucleotides line up with TRBD2. In germline, CDR1 is MNHEY, CDR2 SMNVEV (reference sequence). The CDR3 has 17 residues. The V and J ends lost 7 bases and 2 bases, in that order; junction bases with no gene match: 12. CDR3 region: CASTLSSSSGRAYEQYF. CDR3 DNA: TGTGCCAGCACCCTTTCGTCGTCTAGCGGGAGGGCCTACGAGCAGTACTTC.

V is TRBV19 and J is TRBJ2-7, with 7 bases that match TRBD1. J gave up 6 bases and V 1 base, and 6 bases lay outside the gene matches. Germline assignment: CDR1 LNHDA and CDR2 SQIVND (reference sequence). The CDR3 loop spans 14 amino acids. CDR3 amino acids: CASSIGGGLGEQYF. In DNA form, the CDR3 reads TGTGCCAGTAGTATAGGAGGGGGCTTGGGCGAGCAGTACTTC.